This TCR beta chain was profiled in a study of blood T cell repertoires in COVID-19. In the study overall: Sources were T cells, B-cell-depleted T cells, or PBMCs; the material itself was cDNA or gDNA.

CDR1 is SEHNR, CDR2 FQNEAQ, per germline (reference sequence). Unmatched junction bases numbered 4, after V lost 5 bases and J lost 3 bases. CDR3 size: 16 residues. This clone was found a few times. Measured with immunoSEQ multiplex PCR; TCRdb has only the in-frame clones, and not every one. Here the sample spans some 71,000 clones, approximately 80% being singletons. This sequence originates from a man between 45 and 60 years old with COVID-19, enrolled during active disease. Sequenced input: peripheral blood. The rearrangement links TRBV7-9 to TRBJ2-2; TRBD2 matches at 12 bases. The CDR3 here is CASSATSGGYTGELFF. The CDR3, as DNA: TGTGCCAGCAGCGCCACTAGCGGGGGGTACACCGGGGAGCTGTTTTTT.